This TCR beta chain was sequenced in a study of blood T cell repertoires in COVID-19. For the study at large: Both acute and convalescent COVID-19 samples were obtained from the United States, Italy and Spain. From T cells, B-cell-depleted T cells, or PBMCs came the material, which was cDNA or gDNA.

In the case of this clone: Other DNA sequences in the sample encode the same CDR3.

Germline V lookup: CDR1 SGHAT, CDR2 FQNNGV. CDR3 length: 13 amino acids. Trimming at V came to 5 bases and at J to 4 bases, leaving 4 bases not matched to a gene. Original processing notes: Reference gene primer amplification gave nucleated cell count estimates. Clones were read by immunoSEQ multiplex PCR, and TCRdb kept only the in-frame ones, dropping some. Clone size and the V and J calls come from that table; the DNA yielded D and trimming. Counted here are more than 200,000 clones, less than 90% occurring once; the ten biggest clones make up roughly 0.7%. Sequencing input: peripheral blood. This TCR came from a man aged 40-55 years with acute or convalescent COVID-19. The chain uses TRBV11-2 and TRBJ1-2; 7 bases are a match to TRBD1. The CDR3 nucleotides read TGTGCCAGCAGCCTGGACAGGTTCTATGGCTACACCTTC. It codes for CASSLDRFYGYTF.